This TCR beta chain was recovered during a study of blood T cell repertoires in COVID-19. The assay was immunoSEQ multiplex PCR, and TCRdb's table has in-frame clones only and misses some. The table shows 120,000 to 150,000 clones, with over 65% occurring only once. The germline CDR1 and CDR2 sequences are LGHNA and YNFKEQ. Trimming took 4 bases from V and 4 from J; bases not matched to a gene: 6. CDR3 length: 15 amino acids. Sequencing used peripheral blood. This chain connects TRBV4-2 to TRBJ1-3, with TRBD1 identical over 8 bases. The TCR comes from a human donor in a cohort sampled during active COVID-19. This CDR3 reads CASSRVTGDGNTIYF. The CDR3 nucleotides are TGTGCCAGCAGCCGGGTGACAGGGGACGGAAACACCATATATTTT.